Below, 27 T cell receptor beta chains from the same sample are listed, as sequenced in a study of T cell responses to AZD1222 COVID-19 vaccine. Sequenced by immunoSEQ multiplex PCR; TCRdb stores in-frame clones only, minus some. Among 100,000 to 150,000 clones, 85% to 95% were seen once, and the ten largest hold roughly 6.6%. The sample was peripheral blood, taken on day 0 of AZD1222 vaccination. Source of these receptors: an adult in good health.

This clone was counted only a few times. This chain uses TRBV7-9 with TRBJ2-4; TRBD2 agrees at 10 bases. V lost 1 base and J lost 0; bases outside the gene matches: 0. This CDR3 is built from 16 residues. Per the germline V gene, CDR1 is SEHNR and CDR2 is FQNEAQ (reference sequence). The CDR3 here is CASSLGLAGAKNIQYF. CDR3 nucleotide sequence: TGTGCCAGCAGCTTAGGACTAGCGGGAGCCAAAAACATTCAGTACTTC.

The chain employs TRBV27 and TRBJ2-7; 7 nucleotides match TRBD1. CDR1 and CDR2 (germline): MNHEY, SMNVEV (reference sequence). V gave up 6 bases and J gave up 3 bases; unmatched junction bases: 2. The length of the CDR3 is 12 residues. Here the CDR3 DNA reads TGTGCCAGCAGACGACAGGGCTACGAGCAGTACTTC. It is translated as CASRRQGYEQYF.

This chain connects TRBV5-1 to TRBJ1-2; 10 bases map to TRBD1. The CDR3 runs to 15 residues. The germline V gene encodes CDR1 SGHRS and CDR2 YFSETQ. V lost 0 bases to trimming and J lost 5 bases; unmatched junction nucleotides: 4. The CDR3 protein is CASSLGTGGQYGYTF. CDR3 DNA: TGCGCCAGCAGCTTGGGGACAGGGGGGCAATATGGCTACACCTTC.

The V call is TRBV27, the J call TRBJ1-1; no reliable D call. The germline V gene has CDR1 MNHEY and CDR2 SMNVEV (reference sequence). V was trimmed by 4 bases and J by 1 base, leaving 7 bases between them. The CDR3 covers 13 residues. CDR3 protein: CASSYIENTEAFF. Written as DNA, the CDR3 is TGTGCCAGCAGTTACATAGAGAACACTGAAGCTTTCTTT.

The gene calls are TRBV7-6 and TRBJ2-3, with no clear D. This CDR3 region has 13 residues. V was cut by 0 bases and J by 9 bases, with 10 bases left in between. Germline CDR1 reads SGHVS; CDR2 reads FNYEAQ. CDR3: CASSLAPQRTQYF. CDR3 DNA: TGTGCCAGCAGCTTAGCGCCCCAGCGCACGCAGTATTTT.

This chain links TRBV7-9 with TRBJ2-1; 13 bases map to TRBD2. V was pared by 5 bases and J by 7 bases, with 11 bases of the junction left unmatched. The CDR3 extends over 17 amino acids. Germline V gene sequence: CDR1 SEHNR, CDR2 FQNEAQ (reference sequence). DNA for the CDR3: TGTGCCAGCAGCGAAGGACTAGCGGGAGCTAGAATAAATGAGCAGTTCTTC. This encodes CASSEGLAGARINEQFF.

The rearrangement links TRBV9 to TRBJ2-3, with D hard to call. The CDR3 is made up of 14 amino acids. Germline CDR1 SGDLS, CDR2 YYNGEE. The V gene lost 0 bases and the J gene lost 1 base, with 6 bases spanning the gap. The CDR3 sequence is CASSVGRGTDTQYF. The CDR3 region has the DNA TGTGCCAGCAGCGTAGGTCGGGGCACAGATACGCAGTATTTT.

This chain uses TRBV27 with TRBJ1-2; the match to TRBD1 covers 8 bases. The CDR3 length is 14 residues. The germline CDR1 and CDR2 sequences are MNHEY and SMNVEV (reference sequence). V lost 2 bases and J lost 6; bases outside the gene matches: 5. The CDR3 sequence: CASSLAQGVDGYTF. CDR3 bases: TGTGCCAGCAGTTTAGCACAGGGGGTGGATGGCTACACCTTC.

This clone was detected only once. J is TRBJ2-2 and V is TRBV6-2 or TRBV6-3; 7 bases agree with TRBD1. The CDR3 is 15 residues long. The ends lost 6 bases at V and 6 bases at J; junction bases unmatched: 10. Germline CDR1 is MNHEY and CDR2 is SVGEGT. The CDR3 protein is CASSLPFDRAGELFF. CDR3 in DNA: TGTGCCAGCAGCCTACCCTTTGACAGGGCCGGGGAGCTGTTTTTT.

The chain employs TRBV2 and TRBJ2-7; 10 bases map to TRBD2. The ends lost 7 bases at V and 2 bases at J; junction bases unmatched: 5. CDR3 size: 14 residues. Per germline, CDR1 SNHLY and CDR2 FYNNEI. The CDR3 DNA sequence: TGTGCCAGCAAGCCAGCGGGAGGGCCCTACGAGCAGTACTTC. Its translation is CASKPAGGPYEQYF.

This clone was observed once. The chain has TRBV29-1 and TRBJ1-1; D may be TRBD1 (5 bases). The CDR3 sequence is 14 residues long. V was trimmed by 6 bases and J by 5 bases, leaving 19 bases between them. The germline V gene encodes CDR1 SQVTM and CDR2 ANQGSEA. The CDR3 DNA reads as TGCAGCGTCCGCCGCGGGGGGGAACTTACTGAAGCTTTCTTT. Protein product: CSVRRGGELTEAFF.

V is TRBV28 and J is TRBJ1-5; TRBD1 might be the D (5 bases). Germline V gene sequence: CDR1 MDHEN, CDR2 SYDVKM. The CDR3 extends over 15 amino acids. V was clipped by 6 bases and J by 4 bases, with 16 bases between them. This CDR3 reads CASSTGPNLNQPQHF. CDR3 nucleotides: TGTGCCAGCAGCACGGGACCGAACCTGAATCAGCCCCAGCATTTT.

V is TRBV7-3 and J is TRBJ2-1; TRBD1 aligns across 8 bases. This CDR3 region has 14 residues. The ends lost 5 bases at V and 7 bases at J; junction bases unmatched: 7. CDR1 is SGHTA and CDR2 is FQGTGA in the germline V gene. The CDR3 bases are TGTGCCAGCAGCGCTACAGGGGGTGGAAATGAGCAGTTCTTC. It specifies CASSATGGGNEQFF.

This chain links TRBV4-1 with TRBJ2-7; 10 bases match TRBD2. The length of the CDR3 is 16 residues. The germline V gene encodes CDR1 MGHRA and CDR2 YSYEKL. V was pared by 0 bases and J by 3 bases, with 5 bases of the junction left unmatched. As DNA, the CDR3 is TGCGCCAGCAGCCAAGAGACGGGGACTAGCGTCTACGAGCAGTACTTC. Amino acids: CASSQETGTSVYEQYF.

The chain joins TRBV7-8 to TRBJ1-1; D unclear. Germline V gene lookup returns CDR1 SGHVS and CDR2 FQNEAQ. Trimming took 5 bases from V and 4 from J, leaving 11 bases between them. The CDR3 has 13 residues. This CDR3 reads CASSPGWGTEAFF. In DNA, the CDR3 is TGTGCCAGCAGCCCGGGGTGGGGCACTGAAGCTTTCTTT.

This chain links TRBV21-1 with TRBJ2-3; TRBD2, the D gene given by the table, was not confirmed from the DNA. TRBV21-1 represents a pseudogene. CDR3 length: 17 residues. The CDR3 DNA follows: TGTGCCAACACATTAGAATCTAGCGGGAGGGTCAAAGATACGCAGTATTTT. It is translated as CANTLESSGRVKDTQYF.

The rearrangement uses TRBV7-8 and TRBJ2-7, with D perhaps TRBD1 (6 bases). This CDR3 has 16 amino acids. The V and J ends lost 5 bases and 4 bases respectively, with 21 bases between them. Germline V CDR1 and CDR2: SGHVS, FQNEAQ. The CDR3 here is CASSLDSGRGRYEQYF. CDR3 in DNA: TGTGCCAGCAGCCTGGACAGCGGCCGAGGGCGGTACGAGCAGTACTTC.

This clone was observed once. V gene TRBV10-3 combines with J gene TRBJ1-1; 7 positions agree with TRBD1. Losses at the gene ends were 6 bases for V and 2 bases for J; bases not matched to a gene: 6. CDR1 ENHRY and CDR2 SYGVKD come from the germline V gene. This CDR3 has 14 amino acids. The CDR3 nucleotides are TGTGCCATCAGGGGTACAGGGGATAACACTGAAGCTTTCTTT. Protein sequence: CAIRGTGDNTEAFF.

Here the CDR3 DNA reads TGTGCCAGCAGTTTATGGGGGGGGACTTCTAACTACGAGCAGTACTTC. Its protein product is CASSLWGGTSNYEQYF. The genes are TRBV27 and TRBJ2-7; 7 nucleotides align to TRBD2. J was trimmed by 3 bases and V by 1 base; bases with no gene match: 9. CDR1 is MNHEY and CDR2 is SMNVEV in the germline V gene (reference sequence). This CDR3 spans 16 amino acids.

The chain joins TRBV5-4 to TRBJ2-7; 11 bases are shared with TRBD2. After removal of 3 bases from V and 3 bases from J, the junction contained 8 bases not matched to a gene. CDR1 and CDR2 from the germline V gene are SGHNT and YYREEE (reference sequence). CDR3 length: 16 amino acids. In nucleotides, the CDR3 is TGTGCCAGCAGCTGGGGACCCGGGACTAGCGGCTACGAGCAGTACTTC. Translating it yields CASSWGPGTSGYEQYF.

The rearrangement links TRBV7-9 to TRBJ1-1; 8 bases are shared with TRBD1. CDR1 is SEHNR, CDR2 FQNEAQ, per germline (reference sequence). The CDR3 spans 16 residues. V gave up 3 bases and J gave up 2 bases; unmatched junction bases: 8. Here the CDR3 reads CASSFFTGGPNTEAFF. In nucleotides, the CDR3 is TGTGCCAGCAGCTTTTTCACAGGGGGGCCCAACACTGAAGCTTTCTTT.

The chain couples TRBV3-1 (or the pseudogene TRBV3-2) to TRBJ1-2, with D perhaps matching TRBD1 (5 bases). V was shortened by 0 bases and J by 0 bases, with 8 bases between the two germline ends. The CDR3 spans 15 residues. Germline lookup yields CDR1 LGHDT and CDR2 YNNKEL (reference sequence). The CDR3 sequence: CASSQDLTANYGYTF. CDR3 nucleotide sequence: TGTGCCAGCAGCCAAGATCTGACAGCTAACTATGGCTACACCTTC.

This chain connects TRBV11-2 to TRBJ1-1, with D perhaps TRBD1 (5 bases). The V end was cut by 7 bases, the J end by 5 bases, with 11 bases between. Germline lookup yields CDR1 SGHAT and CDR2 FQNNGV. The CDR3 runs to 12 residues. CDR3 protein: CASMGRGTEAFF. DNA of the CDR3: TGTGCCAGCATGGGGCGGGGGACTGAAGCTTTCTTT.

This clone was observed a single time. The DNA of the CDR3 is TGTGCCAGCAGCTTTGTGCGGGAGATCCACAATGAGCAGTTCTTC. It codes for CASSFVREIHNEQFF. The chain combines TRBV12-1 with TRBJ2-1; the table's D call of TRBD2 was not tested on the DNA. TRBV12-1 is deemed a pseudogene. The CDR3 length is 15 residues.

The chain carries TRBV27 and TRBJ2-5, with 12 bases that match TRBD1. The V gene's germline CDR1 is MNHEY and CDR2 SMNVEV (reference sequence). CDR3 length: 16 residues. Trimming at V came to 7 bases and at J to 7 bases, leaving 13 bases not matched to a gene. Here the CDR3 reads CASTPGQGAGWGTQYF. The CDR3, as DNA: TGTGCCAGCACCCCGGGACAGGGGGCGGGTTGGGGGACCCAGTACTTC.

Here the CDR3 DNA reads TGTGCCAGCAGTTACCGGGGCGAGCAGTTCTTC. Translating it yields CASSYRGEQFF. V usage is TRBV6-5 and J usage is TRBJ2-1; either TRBD1 or TRBD2 may supply D (5 bases each). The length of the CDR3 is 11 residues. CDR1 is MNHEY, CDR2 SVGAGI, per germline. Trimming cost V 2 bases and J 10 bases, with 6 bases left between them.

The chain recombines TRBV29-1 with TRBJ2-5, with D unclear. Germline-derived CDR1 and CDR2 are SQVTM and ANQGSEA. V was clipped by 3 bases and J by 5 bases, with 4 bases between them. This CDR3 has 10 residues. The CDR3 loop reads CSVDLETQYF. The CDR3 DNA follows: TGCAGCGTTGATCTGGAGACCCAGTACTTC.